Following are 23 T cell receptor beta chains from one sample sequenced in a study of T cell changes during pregnancy in multiple sclerosis. Using immunoSEQ multiplex PCR, the repertoire was profiled, and TCRdb retains in-frame clones only, with some absent. The top ten hold 0.45% to 0.6% of the sample, which has some 27,000 clones, about nine tenths seen once. The sequencing used CD4+ T cells from peripheral blood mononuclear cells, collected in the first trimester of pregnancy. Source of these receptors: a female donor in good health, enrolled as a control in a pregnancy study.

The rearrangement joins TRBV7-9 to TRBJ2-3, with 7 positions matching TRBD2. Germline CDR1 and CDR2: SEHNR and FQNEAQ (reference sequence). This CDR3 is built from 15 residues. V trimming: 7 bases; J trimming: 0 bases; junction bases outside the gene matches: 7. CDR3 protein: CASTRGDGSTDTQYF. In DNA form, the CDR3 reads TGTGCCAGCACCCGGGGGGACGGGAGCACAGATACGCAGTATTTT.

The rearrangement joins TRBV19 to TRBJ1-2, with 8 bases that match TRBD1. The CDR3 sequence is 16 residues long. CDR1 and CDR2 from the germline V gene are LNHDA and SQIVND (reference sequence). The J segment lost 4 bases and the V segment lost 5 bases, leaving 12 bases of the junction unmatched. Here the CDR3 DNA reads TGTGCCAGTAGTGTGAATCCGGGACAGGCTCCCTATGGCTACACCTTC. Its translation: CASSVNPGQAPYGYTF.

V usage is TRBV5-4 and J usage is TRBJ2-7; TRBD1 might be the D (6 bases). The CDR3 sequence is 13 residues long. Looked up from germline, CDR1 is SGHNT and CDR2 is YYREEE (reference sequence). Trimming shortened V by 4 bases and J by 1 base, and 9 bases separated the two germline ends. The chain's CDR3 is CASSQGSSYEQYF. The CDR3 DNA is TGTGCCAGCAGCCAGGGGAGTTCCTACGAGCAGTACTTC.

The J gene is TRBJ2-1, the V gene TRBV4-1, with 14 nucleotides matching TRBD2. The CDR3 spans 15 residues. The germline gives CDR1 MGHRA, CDR2 YSYEKL. Losses at the gene ends were 4 bases for V and 8 bases for J; bases not matched to a gene: 4. The CDR3 is CASSLGLAGGDEQFF. CDR3 nucleotide sequence: TGCGCCAGCAGCCTCGGACTAGCGGGGGGTGATGAGCAGTTCTTC.

V is TRBV5-6 and J is TRBJ2-2; TRBD1 matches at 11 bases. This CDR3 spans 16 amino acids. Unmatched junction bases numbered 8, after V lost 6 bases and J lost 4 bases. The germline V gene encodes CDR1 SGHDT and CDR2 YYEEEE. The CDR3 here is CASNNAGTGGTGELFF. CDR3 nucleotide sequence: TGTGCCAGCAACAATGCCGGGACAGGGGGCACCGGGGAGCTGTTTTTT.

This clone was seen only a few times. The rearrangement links TRBV28 to TRBJ1-2; 9 nucleotides match TRBD1. Trimming at V came to 3 bases and at J to 9 bases, leaving 8 bases not matched to a gene. The CDR3 extends over 14 amino acids. Germline lookup yields CDR1 MDHEN and CDR2 SYDVKM. CDR3 nucleotides: TGTGCCAGCAGTTTTCCGACAGGGGGTGGACGCTACACCTTC. Its translation: CASSFPTGGGRYTF.

The V gene is TRBV28, the J gene TRBJ1-1; D is uncertain. Trimming stripped 8 bases from V and 2 bases from J, with 15 bases between. CDR1 MDHEN and CDR2 SYDVKM come from the germline V gene. The CDR3 sequence is 14 residues long. In DNA, the CDR3 is TGTGCCAGCTCAATCCCCAACAGAAACACTGAAGCTTTCTTT. Its translation: CASSIPNRNTEAFF.

CDR3 in DNA: TGTGCCAGCAGCTTAGCGTCTAGCGGGGTTTACAATGAGCAGTTCTTC. Encoded protein: CASSLASSGVYNEQFF. The V and J genes are TRBV7-2 and TRBJ2-1; 9 nucleotides align to TRBD2. With V trimmed by 0 bases and J by 4 bases, 4 bases remained unmatched. The CDR3 totals 16 residues. CDR1 SGHTA and CDR2 FQGNSA come from the germline V gene.

This chain joins TRBV2 and TRBJ2-7; D is unclear. The CDR3 is 12 amino acids. The germline CDR1 and CDR2 sequences are SNHLY and FYNNEI. V was trimmed by 1 base and J by 5 bases, leaving 6 bases between them. CDR3: CASSEGAHEQYF. Here the CDR3 DNA reads TGTGCCAGCAGTGAAGGGGCCCACGAGCAGTACTTC.

The chain uses TRBV2 and TRBJ1-5; TRBD1 agrees at 8 bases. This CDR3 is built from 14 residues. Germline V gene data show CDR1 as SNHLY and CDR2 as FYNNEI. The trim removed 6 bases at V and 2 bases at J, leaving 3 bases unmatched. This chain's CDR3 is CASSVQGGNQPQHF. CDR3 in DNA: TGTGCCAGCAGCGTACAGGGGGGCAATCAGCCCCAGCATTTT.

CDR3 sequence reads: CASRSGLRFFNEQFF. The CDR3 DNA reads TGTGCCAGCAGATCGGGACTACGCTTCTTCAATGAGCAGTTCTTC. V usage is TRBV28 and J usage is TRBJ2-1; 7 bases fit TRBD2. Trimming at V came to 6 bases and at J to 6 bases, leaving 11 bases not matched to a gene. There are 15 residues in the CDR3. Looked up from germline, CDR1 is MDHEN and CDR2 is SYDVKM.

The chain recombines TRBV14 with TRBJ2-6; no clear D. Germline CDR1 SGHDN, CDR2 FVKESK. Trimming left V 1 base short and J 0 bases short, with 4 bases between. The CDR3 sequence is 15 residues long. The CDR3 DNA reads as TGTGCCAGCAGCCAAGGCAGCTCTGGGGCCAACGTCCTGACTTTC. Translation gives CASSQGSSGANVLTF.

The chain joins TRBV5-6 to TRBJ2-5; 7 nucleotides agree with TRBD1. V dropped 3 bases and J dropped 1; count of bases not matched to a gene: 9. The CDR3 covers 16 residues. Germline assignment: CDR1 SGHDT and CDR2 YYEEEE. CDR3 in amino acids: CASSSVGGLFQETQYF. The CDR3 nucleotides read TGTGCCAGCAGCTCCGTAGGGGGCCTATTCCAAGAGACCCAGTACTTC.

The chain links TRBV19 to TRBJ2-7, with TRBD2 as a possible D gene (5 bases). Between the trimmed V and J ends, which lost 5 bases and 3 bases, there was a span of 17 bases. Germline CDR1 is LNHDA and CDR2 is SQIVND (reference sequence). The CDR3 has 15 residues. The CDR3 protein is CASSPLGERDYEQYF. The DNA for the CDR3 is TGTGCCAGTAGTCCCCTCGGGGAACGCGACTACGAGCAGTACTTC.

This clone was observed a few times. The chain recombines TRBV30 with TRBJ1-1, with TRBD1 identical over 7 bases. This CDR3 contains 14 residues. With V trimmed by 0 bases and J by 3 bases, 4 bases remained unmatched. Germline loops: CDR1 GTSNPN, CDR2 SVGIG (reference sequence). The CDR3 sequence is CAWSVRGQYTEAFF. The CDR3 bases are TGTGCCTGGAGTGTACGGGGACAGTACACTGAAGCTTTCTTT.

The chain joins TRBV5-1 to TRBJ2-5; TRBD2 agrees at 12 bases. CDR3 length: 20 residues. Germline-derived CDR1 and CDR2 are SGHRS and YFSETQ. After removal of 1 base from V and 1 base from J, the junction contained 14 bases not matched to a gene. The CDR3, as DNA: TGCGCCAGCAGCTTGAGTCTTAAAGGACTAGCGGGGAACGGCCAAGAGACCCAGTACTTC. Translating it yields CASSLSLKGLAGNGQETQYF. Supplemented by reference TRBV5-1 and TRBJ2-5, the full variable domain reads KAGVTQTPRYLIKTRGQQVTLSCSPISGHRSVSWYQQTPGQGLQFLFEYFSETQRNKGNFPGRFSGRQFSNSRSEMNVSTLELGDSALYLCASSLSLKGLAGNGQETQYFGPGTRLLVL.

V and J are TRBV7-2 and TRBJ2-3; 10 nucleotides agree with TRBD2. The trim removed 4 bases at V and 2 bases at J, leaving 6 bases unmatched. The CDR3 totals 16 residues. Germline-derived CDR1 and CDR2 are SGHTA and FQGNSA. Here the CDR3 reads CASSSGLAAYTDTQYF. For the CDR3, the DNA is TGTGCCAGCAGCTCAGGACTAGCGGCATACACAGATACGCAGTATTTT. The whole variable domain, filled in from reference TRBV7-2 and TRBJ2-3, reads GAGVSQSPSNKVTEKGKDVELRCDPISGHTALYWYRQSLGQGLEFLIYFQGNSAPDKSGLPSDRFSAERTGGSVSTLTIQRTQQEDSAVYLCASSSGLAAYTDTQYFGPGTRLTVL.

This rearrangement joins TRBV30 to TRBJ1-5; 7 nucleotides align to TRBD1. V shed 5 bases and J 4 bases; nucleotides not matched to a gene: 8. From germline, CDR1 is GTSNPN and CDR2 SVGIG (reference sequence). The CDR3 loop spans 14 amino acids. The CDR3 DNA sequence: TGTGCCTGGGAGCCGGGACAGCGAAATCAGCCCCAGCATTTT. This encodes CAWEPGQRNQPQHF.

Note on this clone: Its ends do not fully match the called genes, so a read error is possible. This chain links TRBV7-7 with TRBJ2-1, with 7 bases matching TRBD2. This CDR3 is built from 15 residues. The germline V gene has CDR1 SSHAT and CDR2 FNYEAQ (reference sequence). The CDR3 region has the DNA TGTGCTAGCAGCCCACTAGCGAGGGAGTACAATGAGCAGTTCTTC. Residues: CASSPLAREYNEQFF.

The chain has TRBV19 and TRBJ2-3; a possible D gene is TRBD1 (5 bases). The CDR3 runs to 14 residues. V was clipped by 5 bases and J by 2 bases, with 11 bases between them. In germline, CDR1 is LNHDA, CDR2 SQIVND (reference sequence). CDR3 sequence (DNA): TGTGCCAGTAGTCCGCGACAGACCACAGATACGCAGTATTTT. Its protein is CASSPRQTTDTQYF.

In this sample, this clone turned up a few times. The chain recombines TRBV28 with TRBJ2-4, with a possible D match to TRBD1 (5 bases). In germline, CDR1 is MDHEN, CDR2 SYDVKM. This CDR3 comprises 13 residues. Trimming removed 3 bases from V and 7 bases from J, with 10 bases in between. Written as DNA, the CDR3 is TGTGCCAGCAGTTTGATACCAGGGAACATTCAGTACTTC. As protein: CASSLIPGNIQYF.

The V and J genes are TRBV20-1 and TRBJ2-1; the D gene is possibly TRBD2 (6 bases). The V end was cut by 6 bases, the J end by 12 bases, with 15 bases between. The CDR3 totals 11 residues. Looked up from germline, CDR1 is DFQATT and CDR2 is SNEGSKA (reference sequence). CDR3 sequence (DNA): TGCAGTGCGGACCGGGGGAGTGGGCAGTTCTTC. This translates into CSADRGSGQFF.

J is TRBJ2-7 and V is TRBV7-9; D is perhaps TRBD1 (5 bases). V was trimmed by 4 bases and J by 3 bases, leaving 7 bases between them. There are 12 residues in the CDR3. Germline V gene lookup returns CDR1 SEHNR and CDR2 FQNEAQ (reference sequence). Here the CDR3 reads CASSYDSYEQYF. As DNA, the CDR3 is TGTGCCAGCAGCTACGACAGCTACGAGCAGTACTTC.